One and the same sample provided the 28 T cell receptor beta chains below, sequenced in a study of T cells in Graves' hyperthyroidism and ophthalmopathy. Amplification yielded TCR beta CDR3 regions, with RNA transcripts as the source. Researchers ran a first-round RT-PCR on the TCR CDR3 using the HTBI primer set. TCRdb redid the calling of the multiplex PCR reads with MiXCR, one entry per CDR3 protein. The top ten clones hold around 3.5% of a sample with some 550,000 distinct CDR3 sequences, around 16% of them seen once. The sample taken for sequencing was blood. All receptors come from a woman between 40 and 50 years old with Graves' ophthalmopathy.

The chain carries TRBV7-9 and TRBJ1-2; D may be TRBD1 (6 bases). Germline CDR1 SEHNR, CDR2 FQNEAQ (reference sequence). V lost 3 bases to trimming and J lost 4 bases, with 12 bases between them. The CDR3 sequence is 14 residues long. Here the CDR3 DNA reads TGTGCCAGCAGCTTTGGGGGCGGTCCCTATGGCTACACCTTC. Its protein is CASSFGGGPYGYTF. Full variable domain (remainder filled in from reference TRBV7-9 and TRBJ1-2): DTGVSQNPRHKITKRGQNVTFRCDPISEHNRLYWYRQTLGQGPEFLTYFQNEAQLEKSRLLSDRFSAERPKGSFSTLEIQRTEQGDSAMYLCASSFGGGPYGYTFGSGTRLTVV.

J is TRBJ2-1 and V is TRBV11-2; D not certain. V was cut by 0 bases and J by 9 bases, with 3 bases left in between. Looked up from germline, CDR1 is SGHAT and CDR2 is FQNNGV. The CDR3 is 11 amino acids. The CDR3 DNA follows: TGTGCCAGCAGCTTAGATAGTGAGCAGTTCTTC. As protein: CASSLDSEQFF. Using reference TRBV11-2 and TRBJ2-1 for the parts outside the CDR3, the full variable domain is EAGVAQSPRYKIIEKRQSVAFWCNPISGHATLYWYQQILGQGPKLLIQFQNNGVVDDSQLPKDRFSAERLKGVDSTLKIQPAKLEDSAVYLCASSLDSEQFFGPGTRLTVL.

This clonotype occurred a few times. The V and J genes are TRBV3-1 and TRBJ2-3, with no clear D. The V end lost 2 bases, the J end lost 0 bases, and 12 bases lay between the germline ends. The CDR3 runs to 16 residues. Germline V gene lookup returns CDR1 LGHDT and CDR2 YNNKEL (reference sequence). CDR3 nucleotides: TGTGCCAGCAGCCAACCGCGAGCAATCAGCACAGATACGCAGTATTTT. This codes for CASSQPRAISTDTQYF.

The chain combines TRBV7-2 with TRBJ1-4; possible D gene TRBD1, 5 bases. Germline CDR1 reads SGHTA; CDR2 reads FQGNSA. The CDR3 spans 17 residues. V shed 3 bases and J shed 3 bases, with 17 bases lying between them. CDR3 DNA sequence: TGTGCCAGCAGCTTCCAGCCGTGGGGCGCATCTAATGAAAAACTGTTTTTT. The encoded protein is CASSFQPWGASNEKLFF.

V is TRBV5-1 and J is TRBJ1-1; no definite D call. Germline-derived CDR1 and CDR2 are SGHRS and YFSETQ. V shed 0 bases and J shed 1 base, with 19 bases lying between them. The CDR3 spans 18 residues. The CDR3 DNA sequence: TGCGCCAGCAGCTTGGTCTACGCGGGCCTCCTTACGAACACTGAAGCTTTCTTT. This sequence encodes CASSLVYAGLLTNTEAFF. The variable domain in full, with the rest retrieved from reference TRBV5-1 and TRBJ1-1, is KAGVTQTPRYLIKTRGQQVTLSCSPISGHRSVSWYQQTPGQGLQFLFEYFSETQRNKGNFPGRFSGRQFSNSRSEMNVSTLELGDSALYLCASSLVYAGLLTNTEAFFGQGTRLTVV.

In this sample, this clonotype turned up a few times. The chain employs TRBV6-1 and TRBJ1-2; D uncertain. The V and J ends lost 5 bases and 8 bases respectively, with 12 bases between them. There are 12 residues in the CDR3. The germline V gene has CDR1 MNHNS and CDR2 SASEGT. The CDR3 here is CASSSLSGGYTF. In nucleotides, the CDR3 is TGTGCCAGCAGTTCCCTCTCGGGGGGCTACACCTTC.

The chain uses TRBV20-1 and TRBJ2-7, with 10 bases identical to TRBD1. V lost 1 base and J lost 4; bases outside the gene matches: 7. The CDR3 consists of 15 residues. The germline gives CDR1 DFQATT, CDR2 SNEGSKA (reference sequence). This chain's CDR3 is CSARGGQGHKYEQYF. CDR3 nucleotide sequence: TGCAGTGCTAGAGGGGGACAGGGGCACAAGTACGAGCAGTACTTC.

This clonotype was detected ten times or more. The chain links TRBV28 to TRBJ2-3; TRBD2 matches at 9 bases. Germline CDR1 reads MDHEN; CDR2 reads SYDVKM. J was trimmed by 1 base and V by 2 bases; bases with no gene match: 13. The CDR3 is 19 amino acids. Written as DNA, the CDR3 is TGTGCCAGCAGTTTACGGTTTATTCTGTTAGCGGGAGGCACAGATACGCAGTATTTT. Its translation: CASSLRFILLAGGTDTQYF.

This clonotype was seen many times. The CDR3 spells CASRGTRVEEYSNQPQHF. Here the CDR3 DNA reads TGTGCCAGCAGAGGGACCCGGGTCGAAGAATATAGCAATCAGCCCCAGCATTTT. V gene TRBV6-1 combines with J gene TRBJ1-5; D is possibly TRBD1 (5 bases). Germline CDR1 MNHNS, CDR2 SASEGT. V gave up 6 bases and J gave up 0 bases, with 21 bases separating them. There are 18 residues in the CDR3.

There are many counts of this clonotype. The chain recombines TRBV24-1 with TRBJ1-5; no definite D call. This CDR3 is 16 amino acids long. The V end lost 2 bases, the J end lost 0 bases, and 10 bases lay between the germline ends. Per the germline V gene, CDR1 is KGHDR and CDR2 is SFDVKD. The CDR3, as DNA: TGTGCCACCAGTGATTCTAGAGGATATAGCAATCAGCCCCAGCATTTT. It translates to CATSDSRGYSNQPQHF.

This clonotype has at least ten counts. The chain recombines TRBV27 with TRBJ2-1, with 12 bases identical to TRBD2. After removal of 0 bases from V and 3 bases from J, the junction contained 9 bases not matched to a gene. The CDR3 runs to 19 residues. Per the germline V gene, CDR1 is MNHEY and CDR2 is SMNVEV (reference sequence). CDR3 region: CASSLSGLAGNAYYNEQFF. CDR3 nucleotide sequence: TGTGCCAGCAGTTTATCCGGACTAGCGGGGAACGCTTACTACAATGAGCAGTTCTTC.

The chain recombines TRBV2 with TRBJ2-7; tentative D call: TRBD1 (5 bases). Trimming stripped 8 bases from V and 1 base from J, with 12 bases between. CDR1 and CDR2 from the germline V gene are SNHLY and FYNNEI. There are 13 residues in the CDR3. The DNA for the CDR3 is TGTGCCAGCGCCGACAGATCATCCTACGAGCAGTACTTC. Protein: CASADRSSYEQYF.

The chain is built from TRBV6-1 and TRBJ2-7, with 11 bases lining up with TRBD1. The trim removed 6 bases at V and 6 bases at J, leaving 13 bases unmatched. CDR3 length: 16 amino acids. Looked up from germline, CDR1 is MNHNS and CDR2 is SASEGT. CDR3: CASSLGQGALIPEQYF. The DNA of the CDR3 is TGTGCCAGCAGCCTTGGACAGGGGGCCCTCATTCCCGAGCAGTACTTC.

This clonotype was counted only a few times. This chain connects TRBV20-1 to TRBJ2-6, with no clear D. This CDR3 has 13 residues. V lost 3 bases to trimming and J lost 6 bases, with 9 bases between them. The germline V gene has CDR1 DFQATT and CDR2 SNEGSKA (reference sequence). CDR3 in DNA: TGCAGTGCTAGTGATCCGTTGGCCAACGTCCTGACTTTC. Protein: CSASDPLANVLTF.

The CDR3 DNA sequence: TGTGCCAGCAGTCCGACAGGGGTGGTTAACACTGAAGCTTTCTTT. Its protein product is CASSPTGVVNTEAFF. The genes are TRBV6-1 and TRBJ1-1, with 8 nucleotides matching TRBD1. The CDR3 consists of 15 residues. Germline values: CDR1 MNHNS, CDR2 SASEGT. With V trimmed by 5 bases and J by 2 bases, 7 bases remained unmatched.

The sample holds many counts of this clonotype. V gene TRBV3-1 combines with J gene TRBJ2-1; the D gene is possibly TRBD2 (5 bases). This CDR3 spans 13 amino acids. With 1 base removed from V and 9 bases from J, the gap between germline ends came to 10 bases. Germline values: CDR1 LGHDT, CDR2 YNNKEL (reference sequence). The chain's CDR3 is CASSQVLSVEQFF. In nucleotides, the CDR3 is TGTGCCAGCAGCCAAGTCCTTAGCGTTGAGCAGTTCTTC.

With regard to this clonotype: A read error may be the cause here, since a much bigger clone is one base away. The CDR3 DNA sequence: TGTGCCAGCAGCCTAAATCCAGGGTGTAGGGAGCCCCAGCATTTT. Protein product: CASSLNPGCREPQHF. This chain connects TRBV12-3 or TRBV12-4 to TRBJ1-5, with a possible D match to TRBD1 (5 bases). There are 15 residues in the CDR3. V gave up 6 bases and J gave up 8 bases, with 20 bases separating them.

The table lists this clonotype with many counts. The gene calls are TRBV11-2 and TRBJ1-1; unclear D gene. The CDR3 totals 17 residues. Trimming took off 6 bases at V and 2 bases at J, with 22 bases between the two ends. The germline V gene has CDR1 SGHAT and CDR2 FQNNGV. The CDR3 loop is CASRKTEYSRFNTEAFF. The CDR3 DNA follows: TGTGCCAGCAGGAAGACCGAATATAGTCGCTTCAACACTGAAGCTTTCTTT.

V and J are TRBV19 and TRBJ2-1; TRBD1 might be the D (6 bases). Looked up from germline, CDR1 is LNHDA and CDR2 is SQIVND (reference sequence). The V end lost 1 base, the J end lost 2 bases, and 12 bases lay between the germline ends. This CDR3 comprises 16 residues. DNA for the CDR3: TGTGCCAGTAGTATAGGTGCAGGGGATACCTACAATGAGCAGTTCTTC. Translation: CASSIGAGDTYNEQFF.

This clonotype was counted at least ten times. The rearrangement links TRBV29-1 to TRBJ2-7, with 13 bases lining up with TRBD2. From germline, CDR1 is SQVTM and CDR2 ANQGSEA. The CDR3 is made up of 15 amino acids. The ends lost 7 bases at V and 0 bases at J; junction bases unmatched: 6. The CDR3 bases are TGCAGCGCACTAGGGACTAGCGGGAACTCCTACGAGCAGTACTTC. Translating it yields CSALGTSGNSYEQYF.

This sequence joins TRBV6-4 and TRBJ2-2; 7 nucleotides line up with TRBD2. From germline, CDR1 is MRHNA and CDR2 SNTAGT. V shed 7 bases and J 3 bases; nucleotides not matched to a gene: 2. The CDR3 consists of 13 residues. The DNA of the CDR3 is TGTGCCAGCACCGCGGGAGACACCGGGGAGCTGTTTTTT. Amino acids: CASTAGDTGELFF.

This rearrangement joins TRBV4-1 to TRBJ2-1, with D uncertain. In germline, CDR1 is MGHRA, CDR2 YSYEKL. This CDR3 is built from 16 residues. V lost 6 bases and J 0 bases, leaving 15 bases between the germline ends. CDR3: CASSSVYKSSYNEQFF. The CDR3 DNA follows: TGCGCCAGCAGTTCCGTCTACAAGAGCTCCTACAATGAGCAGTTCTTC.

The table lists this clonotype with a few counts. This sequence joins TRBV7-9 and TRBJ2-2; 8 positions match TRBD2. The CDR3 extends over 18 amino acids. Trimming removed 6 bases from V and 5 bases from J; junction bases left unmatched: 17. From germline, CDR1 is SEHNR and CDR2 FQNEAQ (reference sequence). The CDR3 here is CASRETTPTRLATGELFF. The CDR3 region has the DNA TGTGCCAGCAGAGAGACCACCCCGACCAGACTAGCGACCGGGGAGCTGTTTTTT.

This clonotype occurred many times. The gene calls are TRBV7-9 and TRBJ2-1; 7 positions agree with TRBD2. In germline, CDR1 is SEHNR, CDR2 FQNEAQ (reference sequence). V dropped 4 bases and J dropped 7; count of bases not matched to a gene: 10. The CDR3 covers 15 residues. CDR3 sequence reads: CASSSGLVFRNEQFF. In DNA form, the CDR3 reads TGTGCCAGCAGCTCCGGACTAGTATTCCGAAATGAGCAGTTCTTC.

This clonotype was recorded many times. The chain combines TRBV5-1 with TRBJ2-1; a possible D gene is TRBD1 (6 bases). Trimming pared 4 bases from V and 8 bases from J, leaving 16 bases between. The CDR3 covers 14 residues. The germline V gene has CDR1 SGHRS and CDR2 YFSETQ. The DNA of the CDR3 is TGCGCCAGCAGCGAAAGGGACATTTTGTATGAGCAGTTCTTC. Its translation: CASSERDILYEQFF.

There are a few counts of this clonotype. The chain uses TRBV12-3 or TRBV12-4 and TRBJ2-2, with 13 bases identical to TRBD2. The V gene end was trimmed by 6 bases and the J gene end by 5 bases; junction bases not matched to a gene: 12. CDR3 length: 18 amino acids. CDR3 in DNA: TGTGCCAGCAGCTTTACTAGCGGGAGGGCCAAGTGGACCGGGGAGCTGTTTTTT. It yields the protein CASSFTSGRAKWTGELFF.

This clonotype was observed a handful of times. This may stem from a read error, because a much larger clone lies one nucleotide away. The rearrangement uses TRBV7-8 and TRBJ2-1, with D perhaps TRBD1 (6 bases). The last part of the DNA fits TRBJ2-7 better; the J call may be wrong. Germline CDR1 is SGHVS and CDR2 is FQNEAQ. CDR3 length: 14 residues. CDR3 residues: CASKGGQSYNEQYF. CDR3 nucleotide sequence: TGTGCCAGCAAAGGGGGACAATCCTACAATGAGCAGTACTTC.

This clonotype was observed at least ten times. The rearrangement uses TRBV7-9 and TRBJ2-7, with D tentatively TRBD1 (6 bases). This CDR3 contains 15 residues. Trimming shortened V by 5 bases and J by 3 bases, and 17 bases separated the two germline ends. The germline CDR1 and CDR2 sequences are SEHNR and FQNEAQ (reference sequence). The CDR3 DNA is TGTGCCAGCAGCGCCCGCACAGGGAACTTCTACGAGCAGTACTTC. It specifies CASSARTGNFYEQYF.